This is a list of T cell receptor beta chains from one sample in a study of blood T cell repertoires in COVID-19. Assay: immunoSEQ multiplex PCR; the TCRdb copy retains only in-frame clones and omits some. The data show around 65,000 clones, about three quarters seen once. Sequenced sample: peripheral blood. The receptor source for this set is a human donor in a cohort sampled during active COVID-19. CDR3s include the opening cysteine and the closing phenylalanine or tryptophan. The D gene is left open where the match is weak. A row's size may be missing; if present it is once, few, many or a size class.

clone_size | j_call | v_call | d_call | cdr3_nt | cdr3_aa
. | TRBJ1-2 | TRBV30 | . | TGTGCCTGCCAGCGCTGGGACTATGGCTACACCTTC | CACQRWDYGYTF
. | TRBJ1-3 | TRBV27 | . | TGTGCCAGCAGCCCCACGGGGGGTGTCGGGGGGGGCACCATATATTTT | CASSPTGGVGGGTIYF
. | TRBJ2-1 | TRBV9 | TRBD2 | TGTGCCAGCAGCTTACCCGGGACTAGCGGGAGTGGTGAGCAGTTCTTC | CASSLPGTSGSGEQFF
once | TRBJ2-3 | TRBV28 | . | TGTGCCAGCAGCTCAACCAGGGTCCTCACAGATACGCAGTATTTT | CASSSTRVLTDTQYF
. | TRBJ2-7 | TRBV2 | TRBD2 | TGTGCCAGCAGCGAGCGGGGACTAGCGTACGAGCAGTACTTC | CASSERGLAYEQYF
. | TRBJ1-2 | TRBV27 | . | TGTGCCAGCAGTCCTCCGGGGACTTTTATCGGTGGCTACACCTTC | CASSPPGTFIGGYTF
few | TRBJ2-1 | TRBV10-1 | . | TGCGCCAGCAGTAGTTTACAGGGTGAGCAGTTCTTC | CASSSLQGEQFF
. | TRBJ2-3 | TRBV9 | TRBD1 | TGTGCCAGCAGCGTAGGGACAGGGGTTGGAGATACGCAGTATTTT | CASSVGTGVGDTQYF
. | TRBJ1-1 | TRBV2 | . | TGTGCCAGCACCCCGAAGGTTCCCTCCCTCGGGGCTTTCTTT | CASTPKVPSLGAFF
few | TRBJ1-5 | TRBV24-1 | . | TGTGCCACCAGTGCGGGGGGAGGGCAGCCCCAGCATTTT | CATSAGGGQPQHF
. | TRBJ2-3 | TRBV19 | TRBD2 | TGTGCCAGTAGCACTAGCGGGAGTTCAGGAGTTACAGATACGCAGTATTTT | CASSTSGSSGVTDTQYF
. | TRBJ2-1 | TRBV20-1 | . | TGCAGTGCCTTAGACCGGGTTGAGCAGTTCTTC | CSALDRVEQFF
. | TRBJ2-5 | TRBV11-2 | . | TGTGCCAGCAGCTCCCTCAGAGGCCCGAGGAGTAGGACCCAGTACTTC | CASSSLRGPRSRTQYF
. | TRBJ2-1 | TRBV24-1 | . | TGTGCCACCAGTGATTTGGGCGGGCAGTACAATGAGCAGTTCTTC | CATSDLGGQYNEQFF
. | TRBJ1-1 | TRBV6-5 | . | TGTGCCAGCAAACCGCCCCCGGGACACAGCACTGAAGCTTTCTTT | CASKPPPGHSTEAFF
. | TRBJ2-2 | TRBV20-1 | . | TGCAGTGCTAGAGTGAGAGGAGAGCTGTTTTTT | CSARVRGELFF
. | TRBJ2-7 | TRBV4-1 | . | TGCGCCAGCAGCCAAGGACAGGCAAACTACGAGCAGTACTTC | CASSQGQANYEQYF
. | TRBJ2-4 | TRBV12-5 | . | TGTGCTGTTACTCCCGGGGAGCCCAAAAACATTCAGTACTTC | CAVTPGEPKNIQYF
. | TRBJ1-1 | TRBV7-2 | . | TGTGCCAGCAGCTTATCGCCCACTATGAACACTGAAGCTTTCTTT | CASSLSPTMNTEAFF
. | TRBJ2-7 | TRBV5-8 | TRBD2 | TGTGCCAGCAGCCTAGGACTAGCGGGAGGCTACGAGCAGTACTTC | CASSLGLAGGYEQYF
. | TRBJ2-1 | TRBV4-3 | TRBD1 | TGCGCCAGCAGCCATACGACAGGGGCCAATGAGCAGTTCTTC | CASSHTTGANEQFF
. | TRBJ1-1 | TRBV28 | . | TGTGCCAGCAGTTTACCCCGAGGCGGAGCTTTCTTT | CASSLPRGGAFF
. | TRBJ1-5 | TRBV27 | TRBD1 | TGTGCCAGCAGGGGGGGGACAGGGGAAAATCAGCCCCAGCATTTT | CASRGGTGENQPQHF
. | TRBJ1-5 | TRBV16 | TRBD1 | TGTGCCAGCAGAGGACAGGGCGGCGGCAATCAGCCCCAGCATTTT | CASRGQGGGNQPQHF
. | TRBJ2-1 | TRBV24-1 | . | TGTGCCACCAGTGATTTACCGGGATCCAATGAGCAGTTCTTC | CATSDLPGSNEQFF
. | TRBJ2-5 | TRBV11-3 | . | TGTGCCAGCAGTGGGGGACTCACTGGGAAGACCCAGTACTTC | CASSGGLTGKTQYF
. | TRBJ1-1 | TRBV20-1 | TRBD1 | TGCAGTGCTAGTATCGACTGGACAGGGATGAACACTGAAGCTTTCTTT | CSASIDWTGMNTEAFF
. | TRBJ2-1 | TRBV11-2 | TRBD2 | TGTGCCAGCAGCTTAGGGACTAGCGGGAGGAGTGAGCAGTTCTTC | CASSLGTSGRSEQFF
. | TRBJ1-1 | TRBV11-2 | . | TGTGCCAGCAGCTTTCTGTCGGGAACTGAAGCTTTCTTT | CASSFLSGTEAFF
. | TRBJ2-5 | TRBV6-5 | . | TGTGCCAGCAGTCGGTCCTACCAAGAGACCCAGTACTTC | CASSRSYQETQYF
. | TRBJ2-3 | TRBV7-2 | . | TGTGCCAGCAGCGTAGAACAGGGCCTCAGAACTAGCACAGATACGCAGTATTTT | CASSVEQGLRTSTDTQYF
once | TRBJ2-1 | TRBV24-1 | . | TGTGCCACCAGTGATTTGGAGGCCTTTCATGAGCAGTTCTTC | CATSDLEAFHEQFF
. | TRBJ2-1 | TRBV11-3 | . | TGTGCCAGCAGCCCGGGGGATAACAATGAGCAGTTCTTC | CASSPGDNNEQFF
. | TRBJ2-1 | TRBV7-9 | . | TGTGCCAGCAGCTTAGGGCAGGCCTACAATGAGCAGTTCTTC | CASSLGQAYNEQFF
once | TRBJ2-1 | TRBV13 | TRBD2 | TGTGCCAGCAGCCTAAGACTAGCGGGAATATACAATGAGCAGTTCTTC | CASSLRLAGIYNEQFF
. | TRBJ2-5 | TRBV10-3 | . | TGTGCCATCATGGCAACCGGGAAAGAGACCCAGTACTTC | CAIMATGKETQYF
. | TRBJ1-3 | TRBV2 | . | TGTGCCAGCAGCTTGGGGGCGCGGGGAAACACCATATATTTT | CASSLGARGNTIYF
. | TRBJ2-1 | TRBV7-3 | TRBD2 | TGTGCCAGCAGCCCCGTAGCTAGCGGTTACTACAATGAGCAGTTCTTC | CASSPVASGYYNEQFF
. | TRBJ1-4 | TRBV6-1 | . | TGTGCCAGCAGTGAAGCGGGTCTATGGCGGGGGTACGTCCTTAATGAAAAACTGTTTTTT | CASSEAGLWRGYVLNEKLFF
. | TRBJ2-7 | TRBV7-8 | TRBD2 | TGTGCCAGCAGCATAGGAGAGCGGGATTGGCCCTACGAGCAGTACTTC | CASSIGERDWPYEQYF
. | TRBJ1-1 | TRBV19 | TRBD1 | TGTGCCAGTAGTATCCCGGACAGGGGTAGAAGCTTCTTT | CASSIPDRGRSFF
once | TRBJ2-5 | TRBV5-1 | . | TGCGCCAGCAGCTTGGCAGGGGCCGGGTACCAAGAGACCCAGTACTTC | CASSLAGAGYQETQYF
. | TRBJ2-7 | TRBV7-6 | TRBD1 | TGTGCCAGCAGCCTACAGGGGACGGGGGAGCAGTACTTC | CASSLQGTGEQYF
. | TRBJ1-1 | TRBV2 | . | TGTGCCAGCAGTGAGCTATCAGGGATCACTGAAGCTTTCTTT | CASSELSGITEAFF